The rows below give T cell receptor beta chains drawn from one sample of a study of T cell changes during pregnancy in multiple sclerosis. Produced via immunoSEQ multiplex PCR; TCRdb's table is partial and in-frame only. The sample records about 75,000 clones, 94% being singletons. Sample: CD4+ T cells from peripheral blood mononuclear cells, taken after pregnancy. All receptors come from a female donor with multiple sclerosis, enrolled in a pregnancy study. The CDR3 runs from the conserved cysteine through the conserved F or W. A D gene is named only where the DNA matches it firmly. Size is stated for part of the rows, as once, few or many counts, or as a class when the clone is expanded.

cdr3_nt: TGTGCCACCCGGGACAGGGGCACAGATACGCAGTATTTT; cdr3_aa: CATRDRGTDTQYF; clone_size: NA; j_call: TRBJ2-3; d_call: TRBD1; v_call: TRBV2
cdr3_nt: TGTGCCAGTATGGGACAGGGGGCACTCTTTTCCCACACCGGGGAGCTGTTTTTT; cdr3_aa: CASMGQGALFSHTGELFF; clone_size: NA; j_call: TRBJ2-2; d_call: TRBD1; v_call: TRBV19
cdr3_nt: TGTGCCAGCAGTTCCATAAACCGGCGGTCTTACAATGAGCAGTTCTTC; cdr3_aa: CASSSINRRSYNEQFF; clone_size: NA; j_call: TRBJ2-1; d_call: NA; v_call: TRBV27
cdr3_nt: TGTGCCAGCAGTCGGAAGACTAGCGGGAGCGATTTC; cdr3_aa: CASSRKTSGSDF; clone_size: once; j_call: TRBJ2-4; d_call: TRBD2; v_call: TRBV28
cdr3_nt: TGTGCCAGCAGCCCCGCAGCGGCACAATACAATGAGCAGTTCTTC; cdr3_aa: CASSPAAAQYNEQFF; clone_size: NA; j_call: TRBJ2-1; d_call: NA; v_call: TRBV5-4
cdr3_nt: TGTGCCAGCAGTTTGGGGAGGACCTACGAGCAGTACTTC; cdr3_aa: CASSLGRTYEQYF; clone_size: NA; j_call: TRBJ2-7; d_call: NA; v_call: TRBV28
cdr3_nt: TGTGCCAGCAGCTCGTCGGCGACAATCTCCTACAATGAGCAGTTCTTC; cdr3_aa: CASSSSATISYNEQFF; clone_size: NA; j_call: TRBJ2-1; d_call: NA; v_call: TRBV5-5
cdr3_nt: TGTGCCAGCAGCTTGACACGGGGGGAGACCCAGTACTTC; cdr3_aa: CASSLTRGETQYF; clone_size: NA; j_call: TRBJ2-5; d_call: NA; v_call: TRBV5-4
cdr3_nt: TGTGCCAGCAGTGAAGCTGGGACATTTACGAACACTGAAGCTTTCTTT; cdr3_aa: CASSEAGTFTNTEAFF; clone_size: NA; j_call: TRBJ1-1; d_call: NA; v_call: TRBV6-1
cdr3_nt: TGTGCCAGCAGCCTTCGGGGGGCCCGGAACGAGCAGTACTTC; cdr3_aa: CASSLRGARNEQYF; clone_size: NA; j_call: TRBJ2-7; d_call: NA; v_call: TRBV21-1
cdr3_nt: TGCAGCGTTGCGTGGGGAGCCTACGAGCAGTACTTC; cdr3_aa: CSVAWGAYEQYF; clone_size: NA; j_call: TRBJ2-7; d_call: NA; v_call: TRBV29-1
cdr3_nt: TGTGCCAGCAGTTCAAACGGCGGGACGCAAAACTACGAGCAGTACTTC; cdr3_aa: CASSSNGGTQNYEQYF; clone_size: NA; j_call: TRBJ2-7; d_call: NA; v_call: TRBV6-5
cdr3_nt: TGTGCCAGCAGCCGTAGTGGACTCACAGATACGCAGTATTTT; cdr3_aa: CASSRSGLTDTQYF; clone_size: NA; j_call: TRBJ2-3; d_call: NA; v_call: TRBV27
cdr3_nt: TGTGCCAGCAGAGAGGACTCTCGGGCCAAAAACATTCAGTACTTC; cdr3_aa: CASREDSRAKNIQYF; clone_size: NA; j_call: TRBJ2-4; d_call: NA; v_call: TRBV2
cdr3_nt: TGCGCCAGCAGTTCGGGACTAGCGGAGACAGATACGCAGTATTTT; cdr3_aa: CASSSGLAETDTQYF; clone_size: NA; j_call: TRBJ2-3; d_call: TRBD2; v_call: TRBV5-1
cdr3_nt: TGTGCCTGGAGCACCAGGATCTATGGCTACACCTTC; cdr3_aa: CAWSTRIYGYTF; clone_size: NA; j_call: TRBJ1-2; d_call: NA; v_call: TRBV30
cdr3_nt: TGTGCCAGCAGCTTGGGCCCCGGGACTAATGAGCAGTTCTTC; cdr3_aa: CASSLGPGTNEQFF; clone_size: NA; j_call: TRBJ2-1; d_call: NA; v_call: TRBV7-8
cdr3_nt: TGTGCCATCAGGAAGGACAGAGATAATTCACCCCTCCACTTT; cdr3_aa: CAIRKDRDNSPLHF; clone_size: NA; j_call: TRBJ1-6; d_call: NA; v_call: TRBV10-3
cdr3_nt: TGTGCCAGCAGCTTAGGGACTAGCGGGACGGGGGCCTACGAGCAGTACTTC; cdr3_aa: CASSLGTSGTGAYEQYF; clone_size: NA; j_call: TRBJ2-7; d_call: TRBD2; v_call: TRBV7-9
cdr3_nt: TGTGCCAGCAGTTTACCTCTTACTAACTATGGCTACACCTTC; cdr3_aa: CASSLPLTNYGYTF; clone_size: once; j_call: TRBJ1-2; d_call: NA; v_call: TRBV28
cdr3_nt: TGCGCCAGCAGCCCCTCGACAGGGATTGACACTGAAGCTTTCTTT; cdr3_aa: CASSPSTGIDTEAFF; clone_size: NA; j_call: TRBJ1-1; d_call: TRBD1; v_call: TRBV4-3
cdr3_nt: TGTGCCAGCAGTGGGGACAGGGTGGGCTACGAGCAGTACTTC; cdr3_aa: CASSGDRVGYEQYF; clone_size: NA; j_call: TRBJ2-7; d_call: TRBD1; v_call: TRBV2
cdr3_nt: TGTGCCAGCAGCTTGGCCGGGGGGATTCGGCAAGAGACCCAGTACTTC; cdr3_aa: CASSLAGGIRQETQYF; clone_size: once; j_call: TRBJ2-5; d_call: TRBD2; v_call: TRBV5-4
cdr3_nt: TGTGCCAGCAGTAGGGGGCTTTCCTACGAGCAGTACTTC; cdr3_aa: CASSRGLSYEQYF; clone_size: NA; j_call: TRBJ2-7; d_call: TRBD1; v_call: TRBV14
cdr3_nt: TGTGCCAGCAGTTTAACTTGGCTAGCGGGAGTCTCCTACAATGAGCAGTTCTTC; cdr3_aa: CASSLTWLAGVSYNEQFF; clone_size: NA; j_call: TRBJ2-1; d_call: TRBD2; v_call: TRBV28
cdr3_nt: TGTGCCAGCAGCCCCGACAGGGCAGGCGCAGATACGCAGTATTTT; cdr3_aa: CASSPDRAGADTQYF; clone_size: NA; j_call: TRBJ2-3; d_call: TRBD1; v_call: TRBV7-2
cdr3_nt: TGTGCCAGCAGTATACTAGCGGGAGGGTCCGCCGGGGAGCTGTTTTTT; cdr3_aa: CASSILAGGSAGELFF; clone_size: NA; j_call: TRBJ2-2; d_call: TRBD2; v_call: TRBV2
cdr3_nt: TGCAGTTATCGTCAGTACAATGAGCAGTTCTTC; cdr3_aa: CSYRQYNEQFF; clone_size: NA; j_call: TRBJ2-1; d_call: NA; v_call: TRBV20-1
cdr3_nt: TGTGCCAGCATCCCCCCGGGACAGGGGGCGAGCTACACCTTC; cdr3_aa: CASIPPGQGASYTF; clone_size: once; j_call: TRBJ1-2; d_call: TRBD1; v_call: TRBV28
cdr3_nt: TGTGCCAGCAGTGCAGGGCAGGGGCCTTTCGAAGCTTTCTTT; cdr3_aa: CASSAGQGPFEAFF; clone_size: NA; j_call: TRBJ1-1; d_call: NA; v_call: TRBV2
cdr3_nt: TGCGCCAGCAGCTTACGGGAAGGCGGTGCCGGGGAGCTGTTTTTT; cdr3_aa: CASSLREGGAGELFF; clone_size: NA; j_call: TRBJ2-2; d_call: NA; v_call: TRBV5-1
cdr3_nt: TGTGCCAGCAGCTTAGGTCGGGGGTTTGTGGGAGAAGAAGAGACCCAGTACTTC; cdr3_aa: CASSLGRGFVGEEETQYF; clone_size: NA; j_call: TRBJ2-5; d_call: NA; v_call: TRBV11-3
cdr3_nt: TGTGCCAGCAGCTTAAAGTGGGGACAGGTGAACACTGAAGCTTTCTTT; cdr3_aa: CASSLKWGQVNTEAFF; clone_size: few; j_call: TRBJ1-1; d_call: TRBD1; v_call: TRBV11-2
cdr3_nt: TGCGCCAGCAGCTTCCACAGGGGGCGCTCCGGGGAGCTGTTTTTT; cdr3_aa: CASSFHRGRSGELFF; clone_size: NA; j_call: TRBJ2-2; d_call: TRBD1; v_call: TRBV5-1
cdr3_nt: TGTGCCAGCAGTGTTCAGTACACCGGGGAGCTGTTTTTT; cdr3_aa: CASSVQYTGELFF; clone_size: NA; j_call: TRBJ2-2; d_call: NA; v_call: TRBV6-4
cdr3_nt: TGTGCCAGCAGCCCTATTAGCGAGAACTCCTACGAGCAGTACTTC; cdr3_aa: CASSPISENSYEQYF; clone_size: NA; j_call: TRBJ2-7; d_call: NA; v_call: TRBV5-6
cdr3_nt: TGCGCCAGCAGCTCGCCGACAGGGGGTATCTACGAGCAGTACTTC; cdr3_aa: CASSSPTGGIYEQYF; clone_size: NA; j_call: TRBJ2-7; d_call: TRBD1; v_call: TRBV5-1
cdr3_nt: TGTGCCAGCACCCCTTTCAAGGCAGGTGGCTACACCTTC; cdr3_aa: CASTPFKAGGYTF; clone_size: NA; j_call: TRBJ1-2; d_call: NA; v_call: TRBV28
cdr3_nt: TGCGCCAGCAGCTACGCCAGGGGTATCCAAGAGACCCAGTACTTC; cdr3_aa: CASSYARGIQETQYF; clone_size: NA; j_call: TRBJ2-5; d_call: NA; v_call: TRBV5-1
cdr3_nt: TGTGCCAGCAGTTTTGTTGCGTCTCGGTACGAGCAGTACTTC; cdr3_aa: CASSFVASRYEQYF; clone_size: NA; j_call: TRBJ2-7; d_call: NA; v_call: TRBV28
cdr3_nt: TGTGCCAGTACCCTACAGGGTATCGGCACTGAAGCTTTCTTT; cdr3_aa: CASTLQGIGTEAFF; clone_size: few; j_call: TRBJ1-1; d_call: NA; v_call: TRBV19
cdr3_nt: TGTGCCAGCAGCTTAGAAGGGGTGGGGACTGAAGCTTTCTTT; cdr3_aa: CASSLEGVGTEAFF; clone_size: NA; j_call: TRBJ1-1; d_call: NA; v_call: TRBV7-2
cdr3_nt: TGCAGCGTTGTGGACAGAAACACCGGGGAGCTGTTTTTT; cdr3_aa: CSVVDRNTGELFF; clone_size: NA; j_call: TRBJ2-2; d_call: NA; v_call: TRBV29-1
cdr3_nt: TGTGCCAGCAGCCCTCTAGCGGGACCTATCACAGATACGCAGTATTTT; cdr3_aa: CASSPLAGPITDTQYF; clone_size: NA; j_call: TRBJ2-3; d_call: TRBD2; v_call: TRBV5-8
cdr3_nt: TGTGCCAGTAGTATAACTAGCGGGAGGGGCGATGAGCAGTTCTTC; cdr3_aa: CASSITSGRGDEQFF; clone_size: NA; j_call: TRBJ2-1; d_call: TRBD2; v_call: TRBV19
cdr3_nt: TGTGCCAGCTCACCAAAGGGGTCTGGGGCCAACGTCCTGACTTTC; cdr3_aa: CASSPKGSGANVLTF; clone_size: NA; j_call: TRBJ2-6; d_call: NA; v_call: TRBV18
cdr3_nt: TGTGCCAGCAGTTATCCTCTAGCCAAAAACATTCAGTACTTC; cdr3_aa: CASSYPLAKNIQYF; clone_size: NA; j_call: TRBJ2-4; d_call: NA; v_call: TRBV28
cdr3_nt: TGTGCCAGCAGTAAGCAGGGGGTGACTTCCTACAATGAGCAGTTCTTC; cdr3_aa: CASSKQGVTSYNEQFF; clone_size: NA; j_call: TRBJ2-1; d_call: TRBD1; v_call: TRBV27
cdr3_nt: TGTGCCAGCAGCCCCGGGGTAGGTGAAGCTTTCTTT; cdr3_aa: CASSPGVGEAFF; clone_size: NA; j_call: TRBJ1-1; d_call: NA; v_call: TRBV7-2
cdr3_nt: TGTGCCATCAGACCGGGACTAAACACCGGGGAGCTGTTTTTT; cdr3_aa: CAIRPGLNTGELFF; clone_size: NA; j_call: TRBJ2-2; d_call: TRBD2; v_call: TRBV10-3
cdr3_nt: TGCGCCAGTGGGGCGCGGGAGTCCCCTGGGGAGGACGAGCAGTACTTC; cdr3_aa: CASGARESPGEDEQYF; clone_size: NA; j_call: TRBJ2-7; d_call: TRBD2; v_call: TRBV10-1
cdr3_nt: TGTGCCAGTAGTACGGGACTGCCGCTGTACAATGAGCAGTTCTTC; cdr3_aa: CASSTGLPLYNEQFF; clone_size: NA; j_call: TRBJ2-1; d_call: NA; v_call: TRBV19
cdr3_nt: TGTGCCAGTCAAGAGGGCACCCGCAGGGGACCCCAGCATTTT; cdr3_aa: CASQEGTRRGPQHF; clone_size: NA; j_call: TRBJ1-5; d_call: NA; v_call: TRBV6-1
cdr3_nt: TGTGCCAGCAGTATGAGGGAGGGGACTAACGAGCAGTACTTC; cdr3_aa: CASSMREGTNEQYF; clone_size: NA; j_call: TRBJ2-7; d_call: TRBD2; v_call: TRBV27